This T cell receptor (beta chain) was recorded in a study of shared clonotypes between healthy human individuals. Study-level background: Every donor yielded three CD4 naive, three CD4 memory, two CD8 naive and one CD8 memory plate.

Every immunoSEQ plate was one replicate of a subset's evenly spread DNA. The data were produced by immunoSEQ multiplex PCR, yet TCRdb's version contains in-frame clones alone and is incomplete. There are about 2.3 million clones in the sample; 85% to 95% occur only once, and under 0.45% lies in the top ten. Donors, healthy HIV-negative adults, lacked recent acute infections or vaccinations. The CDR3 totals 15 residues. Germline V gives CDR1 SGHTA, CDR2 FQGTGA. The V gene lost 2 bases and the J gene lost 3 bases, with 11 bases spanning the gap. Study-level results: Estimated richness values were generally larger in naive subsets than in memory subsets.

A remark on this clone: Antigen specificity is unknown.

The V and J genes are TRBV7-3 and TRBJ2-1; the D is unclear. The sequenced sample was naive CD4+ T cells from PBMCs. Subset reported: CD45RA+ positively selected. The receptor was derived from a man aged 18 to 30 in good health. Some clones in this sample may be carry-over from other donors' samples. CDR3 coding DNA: TGTGCCAGCAGCTTAGGTCTTGCCAACTACAATGAGCAGTTCTTC. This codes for CASSLGLANYNEQFF.